The rows below give T cell receptor beta chains drawn from one sample of a study of CD8+ T cells in alopecia areata. Data came from immunoSEQ multiplex PCR; TCRdb stores just in-frame clones and leaves some out. The sample has about 39,000 clones, approximately 65% seen once; the top ten hold about a fifth. The sequenced sample was CD8+ T cells sorted from blood, obtained at week 4, from a patient treated with tofacitinib. These receptors all come from a human donor with alopecia areata. Both conserved end residues are part of each CDR3. D genes are given only for firm matches. The size entry is marked missing in some rows and otherwise reads once, few, many or a size class.

V,D,J,size,DNA,CDR3
TRBV30,TRBD1,TRBJ2-1,-,TGTGCCTGGGCCCCTAAGAGGACAGGGGGCGATGAGCAGTTCTTC,CAWAPKRTGGDEQFF
TRBV7-2,TRBD2,TRBJ2-1,-,TGTGCCAGCAGCTTAGGGGAGCCGGGACTAGCGGGGGGGGAGCAGTTCTTC,CASSLGEPGLAGGEQFF
TRBV2,-,TRBJ2-1,-,TGTGCCAGCAATCCGTACAATGAGCAGTTCTTC,CASNPYNEQFF
TRBV6-5,-,TRBJ2-7,-,TGTGCCAGCACCCTTGGACAGGAGCAGTACTTC,CASTLGQEQYF
TRBV4-3,-,TRBJ2-7,-,TGCGCCAGCAGCCAAGATCGGATAAACTACGAGCAGTACTTC,CASSQDRINYEQYF
TRBV29-1,TRBD2,TRBJ2-3,-,TGCAGCGCCTACGGGAGGTTGGATACGCAGTATTTT,CSAYGRLDTQYF
TRBV25-1,-,TRBJ2-7,-,TGTGCCAGCAGAAGAGCGTACGAGCAGTACTTC,CASRRAYEQYF
TRBV19,-,TRBJ1-2,-,TGTGCCAGTATCGACGTTAACTATGGCTACACCTTC,CASIDVNYGYTF
TRBV5-6,-,TRBJ2-7,-,TGTGCCAGCAGCTTAAACACCGAGCAGTACTTC,CASSLNTEQYF
TRBV15,-,TRBJ2-1,-,TGTGCCACCAGTGGGTCAGATAACTCCTACAATGAGCAGTTCTTC,CATSGSDNSYNEQFF
TRBV4-2,TRBD2,TRBJ2-3,few,TGTGCCAGCAGCCAAGTAGAGACTAGCGAGGGGCAGGGAGATACGCAGTATTTT,CASSQVETSEGQGDTQYF
TRBV29-1,TRBD1,TRBJ2-1,few,TGCAGCGTTCGACAGGGATACAATGAGCAGTTCTTC,CSVRQGYNEQFF
TRBV29-1,-,TRBJ1-2,-,TGCAGCGTTGCCTCAGGGGTTGGTGGCTACACCTTC,CSVASGVGGYTF
TRBV5-1,-,TRBJ2-7,-,TGCGCCAGCAGCCCTCTCCGTGGCTACGAGCAGTACTTC,CASSPLRGYEQYF
TRBV14,TRBD1,TRBJ1-2,-,TGTGCCAGCAGCCCGGACAGGACCTATGGCTACACCTTC,CASSPDRTYGYTF
TRBV5-1,-,TRBJ1-4,many,TGCGCCAGCAGCTTGAGTCTCTTCGCAACTAATGAAAAACTGTTTTTT,CASSLSLFATNEKLFF
TRBV5-4,TRBD1,TRBJ2-7,few,TGCGCCAGCAGAAAAGGGGGCCACGAGCAGTACTTC,CASRKGGHEQYF
TRBV14,TRBD1,TRBJ2-1,-,TGTGCCAGCAGCTCCGGACAGGGAAGCTCCTACAATGAGCAGTTCTTC,CASSSGQGSSYNEQFF
TRBV6-5,-,TRBJ1-5,-,TGTGCCAGCAGTTACGCGGAGGGAATTCAGCCCCAGCATTTT,CASSYAEGIQPQHF
TRBV27,-,TRBJ2-4,-,TGTGCCAGCAGGACAGCCGAAGCCAAAAACATTCAGTACTTC,CASRTAEAKNIQYF
TRBV4-1,-,TRBJ1-1,few,TGCGCCAGCAGCCAAGGGCAGTTAGAAGCTTTCTTT,CASSQGQLEAFF
TRBV19,-,TRBJ1-1,-,TGTGCCACTCACAGGTGGACTGAAGCTTTCTTT,CATHRWTEAFF
TRBV25-1,-,TRBJ1-5,-,TGTGCCAGCAGTATGGCGGATAGCAATCAGCCCCAGCATTTT,CASSMADSNQPQHF
TRBV5-6,-,TRBJ1-1,few,TGTGCCAGCAGCTTTAACGAACGGCTGAACACTGAAGCTTTCTTT,CASSFNERLNTEAFF
TRBV29-1,-,TRBJ2-2,-,TGCAGCGTTGTTCGTGCCGGGGAGCTGTTTTTT,CSVVRAGELFF
TRBV4-3,-,TRBJ2-4,few,TGCGCCAGCAGCCAAGGACCCCGAGGGCCGGGGAACATTCAGTACTTC,CASSQGPRGPGNIQYF
TRBV7-1,-,TRBJ2-7,few,TGTGCCAGCAGCTTAGGGGCCTACGAGCAGTACTTC,CASSLGAYEQYF
TRBV29-1,-,TRBJ2-1,-,TGCAGCGTTGAAGAGGAGGGTTTACGTGTTGAGCAGTTCTTC,CSVEEEGLRVEQFF
TRBV27,-,TRBJ1-5,-,TGTGCCAGCAGTTCCAAGGCCGCGAATCAGCCCCAGCATTTT,CASSSKAANQPQHF
TRBV4-1,TRBD1,TRBJ1-5,once,TGCGCCATCCCGGATAGAGACAGGGGGGCTTATAGCAATCAGCCCCAGCATTTT,CAIPDRDRGAYSNQPQHF
TRBV30,-,TRBJ1-1,-,TGTGCCTGGAGCGCCGGCGGGTTGGGAACTGAAGCTTTCTTT,CAWSAGGLGTEAFF
TRBV4-3,TRBD1,TRBJ2-7,-,TGCGCCAGCAGCCAAGATTTCAGGGGACAGCAGAGCTCCTACGAGCAGTACTTC,CASSQDFRGQQSSYEQYF
TRBV12-5,TRBD2,TRBJ2-1,-,TGTGCTAGTGGTGAACCGGGGGGAGCCTGGCCTGAGCAGTTCTTC,CASGEPGGAWPEQFF
TRBV30,-,TRBJ1-1,-,TGTGCCTGGAGTGCGGTGAACACTGAAGCTTTCTTT,CAWSAVNTEAFF
TRBV4-2,TRBD2,TRBJ2-1,once,TGTGCCAGCAGCCAAGAAACTAGCGGGGGGGCTGTTTACAATGAGCAGTTCTTC,CASSQETSGGAVYNEQFF
TRBV29-1,TRBD1,TRBJ2-2,-,TGCAGCGTTGACGGACAGGGTTCGAACACCGGGGAGCTGTTTTTT,CSVDGQGSNTGELFF
TRBV10-3,-,TRBJ2-3,-,TGTGCCATCAGTGAGTCCCATACTAGCACAGATACGCAGTATTTT,CAISESHTSTDTQYF
TRBV2,-,TRBJ2-3,once,TGTGCCACCAGGGGGGTTTTAGATACGCAGTATTTT,CATRGVLDTQYF
TRBV15,TRBD1,TRBJ2-5,-,TGTGCCACCCAAAGAATAGACAGGGGCCAAGAGACCCAGTACTTC,CATQRIDRGQETQYF
TRBV30,-,TRBJ1-1,-,TGTGCCTGGATCCCTTTGGATTCGAACACTGAAGCTTTCTTT,CAWIPLDSNTEAFF
TRBV10-3,-,TRBJ2-1,few,TGTGCCATCAGACAGGGAAACAATGAGCAGTTCTTC,CAIRQGNNEQFF
TRBV27,-,TRBJ1-2,-,TGTGCCAGCAGTTTATCGACCGGCAGTGGCTACACCTTC,CASSLSTGSGYTF
TRBV4-3,-,TRBJ2-2,-,TGCGCCAGCAGCCGTGGTATAGAGGGTGTCGCCGGGGAGCTGTTTTTT,CASSRGIEGVAGELFF